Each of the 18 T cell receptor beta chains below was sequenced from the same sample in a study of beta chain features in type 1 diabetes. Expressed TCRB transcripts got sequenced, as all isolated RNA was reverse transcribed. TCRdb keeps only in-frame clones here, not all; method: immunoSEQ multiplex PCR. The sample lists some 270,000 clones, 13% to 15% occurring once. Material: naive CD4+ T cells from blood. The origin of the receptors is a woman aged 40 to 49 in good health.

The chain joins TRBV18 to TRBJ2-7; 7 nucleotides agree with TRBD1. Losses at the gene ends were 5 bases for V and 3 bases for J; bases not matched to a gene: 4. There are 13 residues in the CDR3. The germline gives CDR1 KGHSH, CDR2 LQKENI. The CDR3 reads CASSRDSDYEQYF. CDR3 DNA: TGTGCCAGCTCAAGGGACAGTGACTACGAGCAGTACTTC. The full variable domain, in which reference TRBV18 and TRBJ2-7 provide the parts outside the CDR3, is NAGVMQNPRHLVRRRGQEARLRCSPMKGHSHVYWYRQLPEEGLKFMVYLQKENIIDESGMPKERFSAEFPKEGPSILRIQQVVRGDSAAYFCASSRDSDYEQYFGPGTRLTVT.

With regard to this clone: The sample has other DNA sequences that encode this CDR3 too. The CDR3: CSVAGQQNTEAFF. CDR3 bases: TGCAGCGTTGCAGGCCAGCAAAACACTGAAGCTTTCTTT. The J gene is TRBJ1-1, the V gene TRBV29-1; D gene ambiguous. The ends were cut back, 4 bases at V and 2 bases at J, with 11 bases in the middle. In germline, CDR1 is SQVTM, CDR2 ANQGSEA. The CDR3 runs to 13 residues.

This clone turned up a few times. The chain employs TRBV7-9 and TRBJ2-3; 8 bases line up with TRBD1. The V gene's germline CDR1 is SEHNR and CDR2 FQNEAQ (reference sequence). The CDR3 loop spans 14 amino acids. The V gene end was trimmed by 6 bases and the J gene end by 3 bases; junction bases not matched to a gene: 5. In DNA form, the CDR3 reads TGTGCCAGCAGGACCGACAGGGGAACAGATACGCAGTATTTT. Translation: CASRTDRGTDTQYF.

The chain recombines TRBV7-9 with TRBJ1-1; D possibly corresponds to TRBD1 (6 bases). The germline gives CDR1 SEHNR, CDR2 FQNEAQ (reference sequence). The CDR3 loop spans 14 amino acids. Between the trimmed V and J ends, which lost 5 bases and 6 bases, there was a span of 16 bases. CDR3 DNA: TGTGCCAGCAGCCCACAGGGACGTGGGGCTGAAGCTTTCTTT. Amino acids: CASSPQGRGAEAFF.

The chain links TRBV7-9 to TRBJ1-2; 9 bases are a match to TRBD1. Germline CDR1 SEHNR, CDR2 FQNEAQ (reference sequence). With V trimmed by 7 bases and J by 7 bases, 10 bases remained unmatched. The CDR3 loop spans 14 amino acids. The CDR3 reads CASTSGTGLFGYTF. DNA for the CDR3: TGTGCCAGCACCTCCGGGACAGGGTTGTTTGGCTACACCTTC.

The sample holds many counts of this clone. CDR3 in DNA: TGCGCCAGCAGCCGGGACGGGGGAGCGGGGTCGTGGGAGCAGTACTTC. This gives the protein CASSRDGGAGSWEQYF. J is TRBJ2-7 and V is TRBV4-1, with 7 bases lining up with TRBD2. With V trimmed by 4 bases and J by 7 bases, 16 bases remained unmatched. CDR1 is MGHRA and CDR2 is YSYEKL in the germline V gene. This CDR3 has 16 amino acids.

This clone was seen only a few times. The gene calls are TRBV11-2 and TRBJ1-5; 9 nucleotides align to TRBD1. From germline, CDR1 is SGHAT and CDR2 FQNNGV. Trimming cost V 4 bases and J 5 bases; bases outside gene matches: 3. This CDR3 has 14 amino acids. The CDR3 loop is CASSSGQGDQPQHF. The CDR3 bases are TGTGCCAGCAGCTCGGGACAGGGAGATCAGCCCCAGCATTTT.

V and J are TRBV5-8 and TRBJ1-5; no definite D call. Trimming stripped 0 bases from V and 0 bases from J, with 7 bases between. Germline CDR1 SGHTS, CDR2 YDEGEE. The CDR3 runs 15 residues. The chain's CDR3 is CASSLGLNSNQPQHF. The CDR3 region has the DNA TGTGCCAGCAGCTTGGGACTGAATAGCAATCAGCCCCAGCATTTT.

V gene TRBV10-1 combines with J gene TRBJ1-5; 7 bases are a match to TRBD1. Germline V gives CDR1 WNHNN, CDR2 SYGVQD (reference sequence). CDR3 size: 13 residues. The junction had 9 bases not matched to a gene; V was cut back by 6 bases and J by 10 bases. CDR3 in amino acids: CASSDRAGRPQHF. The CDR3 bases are TGCGCCAGCAGCGACAGGGCTGGGCGACCCCAGCATTTT.

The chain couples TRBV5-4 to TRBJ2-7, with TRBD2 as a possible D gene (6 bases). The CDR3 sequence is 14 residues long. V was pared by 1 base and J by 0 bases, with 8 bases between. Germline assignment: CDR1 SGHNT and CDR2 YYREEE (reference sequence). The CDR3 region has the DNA TGTGCCAGCAGCTTGACCGGGAGCTCCTACGAGCAGTACTTC. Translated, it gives CASSLTGSSYEQYF.

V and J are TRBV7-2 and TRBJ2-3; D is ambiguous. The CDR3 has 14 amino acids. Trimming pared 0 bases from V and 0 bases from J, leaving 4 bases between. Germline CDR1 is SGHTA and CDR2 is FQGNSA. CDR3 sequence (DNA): TGTGCCAGCAGCTTAGCCCGTAGCACAGATACGCAGTATTTT. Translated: CASSLARSTDTQYF.

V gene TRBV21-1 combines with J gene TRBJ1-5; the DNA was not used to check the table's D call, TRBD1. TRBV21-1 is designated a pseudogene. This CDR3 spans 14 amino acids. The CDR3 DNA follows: TGTGCCAGCAGCATCCCCAATAGCAATCAGCCCCAGCATTTT. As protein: CASSIPNSNQPQHF.

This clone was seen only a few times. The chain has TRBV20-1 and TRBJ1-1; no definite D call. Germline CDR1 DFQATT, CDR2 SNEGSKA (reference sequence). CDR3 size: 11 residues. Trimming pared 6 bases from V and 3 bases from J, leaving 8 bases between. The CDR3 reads CSARSYTEAFF. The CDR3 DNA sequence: TGCAGTGCCCGGAGTTACACTGAAGCTTTCTTT.

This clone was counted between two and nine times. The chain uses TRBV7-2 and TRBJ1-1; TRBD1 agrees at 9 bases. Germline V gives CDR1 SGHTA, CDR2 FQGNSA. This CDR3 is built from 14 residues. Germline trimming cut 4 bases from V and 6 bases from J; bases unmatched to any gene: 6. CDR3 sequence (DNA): TGTGCCAGCAGCTACAGGGACAGGGAGGCTGAAGCTTTCTTT. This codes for CASSYRDREAEAFF.

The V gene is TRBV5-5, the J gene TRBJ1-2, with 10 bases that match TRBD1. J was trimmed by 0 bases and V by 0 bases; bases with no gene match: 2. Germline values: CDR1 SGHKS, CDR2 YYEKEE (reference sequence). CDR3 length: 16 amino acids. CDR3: CASSLGQGAANYGYTF. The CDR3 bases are TGTGCCAGCAGCTTGGGACAGGGGGCAGCTAACTATGGCTACACCTTC.

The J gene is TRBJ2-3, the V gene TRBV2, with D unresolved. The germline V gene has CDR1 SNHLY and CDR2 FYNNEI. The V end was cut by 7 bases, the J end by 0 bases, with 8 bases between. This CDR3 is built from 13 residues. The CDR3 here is CASKLSSTDTQYF. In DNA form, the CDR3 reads TGTGCCAGCAAGCTATCTAGCACAGATACGCAGTATTTT. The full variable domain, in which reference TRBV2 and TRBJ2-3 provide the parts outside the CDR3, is EPEVTQTPSHQVTQMGQEVILRCVPISNHLYFYWYRQILGQKVEFLVSFYNNEISEKSEIFDDQFSVERPDGSNFTLKIRSTKLEDSAMYFCASKLSSTDTQYFGPGTRLTVL.

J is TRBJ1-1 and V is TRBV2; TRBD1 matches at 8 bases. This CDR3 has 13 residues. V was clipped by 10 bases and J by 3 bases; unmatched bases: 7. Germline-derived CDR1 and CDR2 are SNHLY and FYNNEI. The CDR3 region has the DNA TGTGCCACCGAACGGACAGGGTACACTGAAGCTTTCTTT. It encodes CATERTGYTEAFF.

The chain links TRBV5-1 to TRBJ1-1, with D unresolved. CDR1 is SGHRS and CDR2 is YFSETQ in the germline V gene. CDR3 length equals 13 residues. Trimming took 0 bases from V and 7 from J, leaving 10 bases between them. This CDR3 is CASSLGLPNEAFF. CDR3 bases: TGCGCCAGCAGCTTGGGACTGCCGAATGAAGCTTTCTTT.